This entry features one T cell receptor beta chain sequence. Some clones are missing from TCRdb's copy, which holds only in-frame ones; the method was immunoSEQ multiplex PCR. Of 150,000 to 200,000 clones listed, roughly four fifths are singletons. This specimen belongs to a study of blood T cell repertoires in COVID-19. CDR3 length: 16 residues. Trimming removed 3 bases from V and 2 bases from J, with 14 bases in between. Germline lookup yields CDR1 MNHEY and CDR2 SMNVEV (reference sequence). The rearrangement joins TRBV27 to TRBJ2-1, with D possibly being TRBD2 (6 bases). Sequencing was performed on peripheral blood. The receptor was isolated from an elderly woman with COVID-19, enrolled during active disease. As DNA, the CDR3 is TGTGCCAGCAGTTTCTTGGCGGGAAGGGCCTACAATGAGCAGTTCTTC. It codes for CASSFLAGRAYNEQFF.